A selection of T cell receptor beta chains follows, all from one sample in a study of blood T cell repertoires in COVID-19. Sequenced by immunoSEQ multiplex PCR; TCRdb stores in-frame clones only, minus some. The profile covers about 92,000 clones, with around 81% appearing a single time and roughly 8.4% taken by the ten largest. What was sequenced was peripheral blood. These receptors came from a man in his fifties who had recovered from COVID-19. Each CDR3 is given with its conserved first and last residue. The D gene is left open where the match is weak. Clone size is given for some rows only: seen once, a few or many times, or a class if the clone is expanded.

size	V	D	J	CDR3	DNA
-	TRBV3-1/TRBV3-2	TRBD1	TRBJ1-2	CASSLRQGQDGYTF	TGTGCCAGCAGCCTCCGACAGGGGCAGGATGGCTACACCTTC
-	TRBV6-5	TRBD2	TRBJ2-1	CASSLLAGGNNEQFF	TGTGCCAGCAGTCTGCTAGCGGGGGGAAACAATGAGCAGTTCTTC
-	TRBV5-1	TRBD2	TRBJ2-2	CASSFGTSGRRITGELFF	TGCGCCAGCAGCTTTGGGACTAGCGGGAGGAGGATCACCGGGGAGCTGTTTTTT
-	TRBV12-3/TRBV12-4	TRBD1	TRBJ2-1	CASNRGAPGEQFF	TGTGCCAGCAACAGGGGGGCCCCCGGTGAGCAGTTCTTC
once	TRBV28	-	TRBJ2-5	CASSLPRVPQETQYF	TGTGCCAGCAGTCTTCCCCGGGTCCCCCAAGAGACCCAGTACTTC
-	TRBV5-1	-	TRBJ2-5	CASSPGGTQYF	TGCGCCAGCAGCCCCGGGGGGACCCAGTACTTC
-	TRBV29-1	TRBD2	TRBJ2-3	CSVEGLAGGITDTQYF	TGCAGCGTTGAGGGTCTAGCGGGAGGGATCACAGATACGCAGTATTTT
-	TRBV5-1	-	TRBJ1-2	CASSSAIVGGNSYTF	TGCGCCAGCAGCTCGGCGATAGTAGGGGGTAACAGCTACACCTTC
-	TRBV5-4	-	TRBJ1-6	CASSPGGTSPLHF	TGTGCCAGCAGCCCCGGGGGGACATCACCCCTCCACTTT
-	TRBV6-2/TRBV6-3	TRBD1	TRBJ2-3	CASSYVRQGIDTQYF	TGTGCCAGCAGTTACGTGAGACAGGGAATAGATACGCAGTATTTT
-	TRBV19	-	TRBJ1-5	CASNPRAGINQPQHF	TGTGCCAGTAATCCCAGGGCAGGAATCAATCAGCCCCAGCATTTT
-	TRBV24-1	-	TRBJ2-1	CATSDSSGRGSNEQFF	TGTGCCACCAGTGACAGCAGCGGTAGAGGGTCCAATGAGCAGTTCTTC
-	TRBV7-8	TRBD1	TRBJ2-7	CASSPRDRLLAYEQYF	TGTGCCAGCAGCCCGAGGGACAGGCTTTTGGCCTACGAGCAGTACTTC
-	TRBV7-2	-	TRBJ1-2	CASSLGRGRDGYTF	TGTGCCAGCAGCTTAGGGCGGGGAAGGGATGGCTACACCTTC
-	TRBV9	TRBD1	TRBJ1-3	CASSPWTGGVSGNTIYF	TGTGCCAGCAGCCCGTGGACAGGGGGCGTATCGGGAAACACCATATATTTT
-	TRBV5-8	-	TRBJ2-7	CASSSATGEASYEQYF	TGTGCCAGCAGCTCCGCTACAGGGGAGGCCTCCTACGAGCAGTACTTC
-	TRBV29-1	TRBD1	TRBJ2-7	CSVEGQGANEQYF	TGCAGCGTTGAGGGGCAGGGGGCCAACGAGCAGTACTTC
-	TRBV4-1	TRBD2	TRBJ2-7	CASSSNPGDVRGGMREQYF	TGCGCCAGCAGCTCTAACCCCGGAGACGTACGGGGGGGGATGAGAGAGCAGTACTTC
-	TRBV9	TRBD2	TRBJ2-3	CASSVGTSVSDTQYF	TGTGCCAGCAGCGTAGGGACTAGCGTCTCGGATACGCAGTATTTT
-	TRBV5-1	TRBD2	TRBJ2-1	CASSLFSGSSYNEQFF	TGCGCCAGCAGCTTGTTTAGCGGGAGTAGCTACAATGAGCAGTTCTTC
-	TRBV7-2	TRBD1	TRBJ1-2	CASSSWDSSNYGYTF	TGTGCCAGCAGCTCATGGGACAGTTCTAACTATGGCTACACCTTC
-	TRBV9	-	TRBJ1-1	CASSVGGSMNTEAFF	TGTGCCAGCAGCGTAGGAGGTAGTATGAACACTGAAGCTTTCTTT
-	TRBV18	-	TRBJ1-5	CASSPPSAGRNQPQHF	TGTGCCAGCTCACCCCCGAGTGCGGGCAGAAATCAGCCCCAGCATTTT
-	TRBV28	TRBD1	TRBJ1-1	CASYDRGLDTEAFF	TGTGCCAGTTATGACAGGGGGCTGGACACTGAAGCTTTCTTT